Listed here are 22 T cell receptor beta chains from one sample, sequenced in a study of immune evolution from preneoplasia to lung adenocarcinoma. Method: immunoSEQ multiplex PCR; TCRdb's copy keeps in-frame clones and lacks some. The sample carries 3,000 to 5,000 clones, 70% to 90% recorded once. The sequenced material came from FFPE minimally invasive lung adenocarcinoma tissue. The receptor set was obtained from an older donor with lung adenocarcinoma.

This clone was recorded only once. The J gene is TRBJ2-1, the V gene TRBV7-2; D tentatively reads TRBD1 or TRBD2 (5 bases each). The V end lost 2 bases, the J end lost 4 bases, and 12 bases lay between the germline ends. Germline V gene lookup returns CDR1 SGHTA and CDR2 FQGNSA. The CDR3 loop spans 15 amino acids. CDR3 residues: CASSLRRGDYNEQFF. In nucleotides, the CDR3 is TGTGCCAGCAGCTTAAGAAGAGGGGATTACAATGAGCAGTTCTTC. The entire variable domain, with the rest obtained from reference TRBV7-2 and TRBJ2-1, is as follows: GAGVSQSPSNKVTEKGKDVELRCDPISGHTALYWYRQSLGQGLEFLIYFQGNSAPDKSGLPSDRFSAERTGGSVSTLTIQRTQQEDSAVYLCASSLRRGDYNEQFFGPGTRLTVL.

The chain links TRBV10-3 to TRBJ2-7; 10 bases align to TRBD1. Per germline, CDR1 ENHRY and CDR2 SYGVKD. V lost 6 bases, J lost 6 bases, and 8 bases stayed unmatched. CDR3 length: 14 residues. CDR3 DNA sequence: TGTGCCATCAGCCACCCGGGACAGGGGAGCGAGCAGTACTTC. Residues: CAISHPGQGSEQYF.

This chain joins TRBV7-9 and TRBJ1-2, with D possibly being TRBD1 (6 bases). Trimming removed 6 bases from V and 8 bases from J, with 10 bases in between. This CDR3 is built from 11 residues. Germline loops: CDR1 SEHNR, CDR2 FQNEAQ (reference sequence). The CDR3, as DNA: TGTGCCAGCAGACAGCAGGGGGGCTACACCTTC. Protein product: CASRQQGGYTF. The complete variable domain, with remaining parts taken from reference TRBV7-9 and TRBJ1-2, reads DTGVSQNPRHKITKRGQNVTFRCDPISEHNRLYWYRQTLGQGPEFLTYFQNEAQLEKSRLLSDRFSAERPKGSFSTLEIQRTEQGDSAMYLCASRQQGGYTFGSGTRLTVV.

The gene calls are TRBV14 and TRBJ2-1; D gene uncertain. The CDR3 is made up of 14 amino acids. The V end was cut by 2 bases, the J end by 7 bases, with 12 bases between. Germline V gene data show CDR1 as SGHDN and CDR2 as FVKESK. The CDR3 region is CASSQQAAGNEQFF. DNA for the CDR3: TGTGCCAGCAGCCAACAGGCTGCTGGAAATGAGCAGTTCTTC.

The chain is built from TRBV20-1 and TRBJ1-4; D is uncertain. In germline, CDR1 is DFQATT, CDR2 SNEGSKA (reference sequence). This CDR3 has 11 residues. V dropped 7 bases and J dropped 8 bases, with 11 bases sitting between them. The CDR3 here is CSVRPREKLFF. CDR3 nucleotide sequence: TGCAGTGTCCGGCCCCGGGAAAAACTGTTTTTT.

The genes are TRBV18 and TRBJ1-4, with TRBD1 matching over 9 bases. The trim removed 6 bases at V and 7 bases at J, leaving 6 bases unmatched. Germline V gives CDR1 KGHSH, CDR2 LQKENI. This CDR3 comprises 14 residues. The CDR3 coding sequence is TGTGCCAGCTCGCTGGACAGGGGAAGTGAAAAACTGTTTTTT. Amino acid sequence: CASSLDRGSEKLFF.

The rearrangement links TRBV7-2 to TRBJ2-7; 7 bases fit TRBD2. This CDR3 has 13 amino acids. Germline CDR1 reads SGHTA; CDR2 reads FQGNSA. V shed 8 bases and J 3 bases; nucleotides not matched to a gene: 7. DNA for the CDR3: TGTGCCAGCCGGCGGGAGAACAACTACGAGCAGTACTTC. Encoded protein: CASRRENNYEQYF.

The rearrangement joins TRBV4-1 to TRBJ2-1; 14 bases align to TRBD2. The CDR3 covers 16 residues. J lost 9 bases, V lost 4 bases, and 8 bases had no gene match. Germline lookup yields CDR1 MGHRA and CDR2 YSYEKL. Here the CDR3 DNA reads TGCGCCAGCAGCCGAATGACTAGCGGGAGGGCGAGTGAGCAGTTCTTC. As protein: CASSRMTSGRASEQFF.

In this sample, this clone turned up a few times. The chain combines TRBV5-4 with TRBJ1-1, with TRBD1 matching over 8 bases. Germline V gene data show CDR1 as SGHNT and CDR2 as YYREEE (reference sequence). J gave up 2 bases and V 3 bases, and 6 bases lay outside the gene matches. The CDR3 covers 15 residues. CDR3 protein: CASSSPGQANTEAFF. Here the CDR3 DNA reads TGTGCCAGCAGCTCCCCGGGACAGGCAAACACTGAAGCTTTCTTT.

The chain employs TRBV7-2 and TRBJ2-3; D is ambiguous. Trimming took off 2 bases at V and 4 bases at J, with 10 bases between the two ends. The CDR3 runs to 14 residues. The V gene's germline CDR1 is SGHTA and CDR2 FQGNSA. The DNA for the CDR3 is TGTGCCAGCAGCTTACTGGGGTTCGCAGATACGCAGTATTTT. It specifies CASSLLGFADTQYF.

V is TRBV5-4 and J is TRBJ2-2; tentative D call: TRBD2 (6 bases). Germline CDR1 SGHNT, CDR2 YYREEE (reference sequence). The V end was cut by 4 bases, the J end by 3 bases, with 10 bases between. The CDR3 consists of 14 residues. CDR3 sequence reads: CASSGRGYTGELFF. The CDR3 DNA sequence: TGTGCCAGCAGCGGGCGGGGTTACACCGGGGAGCTGTTTTTT.

The J gene is TRBJ2-7, the V gene TRBV27; D gene ambiguous. The V and J ends lost 0 bases and 2 bases respectively, with 8 bases between them. Per germline, CDR1 MNHEY and CDR2 SMNVEV (reference sequence). CDR3 length equals 14 residues. CDR3 protein: CASSLSGMTYEQYF. CDR3 in DNA: TGTGCCAGCAGTTTATCAGGGATGACCTACGAGCAGTACTTC.

The rearrangement links TRBV6-1 to TRBJ1-2, with no clear D. CDR1 is MNHNS, CDR2 SASEGT, per germline. The CDR3 extends over 13 amino acids. Trimming removed 6 bases at V and 8 bases at J, with 16 bases between. The CDR3 DNA is TGTGCCAGCAGCCCGCGCTCTGCGGGGGGCTACACCTTC. It specifies CASSPRSAGGYTF.

V is TRBV19 and J is TRBJ2-1; D is unresolved. Trimming stripped 7 bases from V and 0 bases from J, with 10 bases between. Germline V gene data show CDR1 as LNHDA and CDR2 as SQIVND (reference sequence). CDR3 length: 14 residues. CDR3 DNA sequence: TGTGCCAGTAAGGGAAAAAGCTCCTACAATGAGCAGTTCTTC. It yields the protein CASKGKSSYNEQFF. Using reference TRBV19 and TRBJ2-1 for the parts outside the CDR3, the full variable domain is DGGITQSPKYLFRKEGQNVTLSCEQNLNHDAMYWYRQDPGQGLRLIYYSQIVNDFQKGDIAEGYSVSREKKESFPLTVTSAQKNPTAFYLCASKGKSSYNEQFFGPGTRLTVL.

This chain links TRBV4-3 with TRBJ2-1, with D maybe TRBD1 (6 bases). This CDR3 comprises 15 residues. V lost 1 base and J lost 6, with 13 bases in between. Germline V gene data show CDR1 as LGHNA and CDR2 as YSLEER. The CDR3 sequence: CASSQGGLVGNEQFF. CDR3 DNA sequence: TGCGCCAGCAGCCAAGGGGGGCTTGTGGGCAATGAGCAGTTCTTC.

This chain links TRBV5-1 with TRBJ2-7, with 8 bases matching TRBD2. Germline V gives CDR1 SGHRS, CDR2 YFSETQ. The CDR3 consists of 13 residues. V lost 5 bases and J lost 3; bases outside the gene matches: 4. CDR3 in DNA: TGCGCCAGCAGGATAAGCGGGGGCTACGAGCAGTACTTC. It specifies CASRISGGYEQYF.

The chain uses TRBV11-2 and TRBJ2-1, with 11 bases identical to TRBD1. V shed 1 base and J 4 bases; nucleotides not matched to a gene: 6. The CDR3 sequence is 17 residues long. Germline V lookup: CDR1 SGHAT, CDR2 FQNNGV. The CDR3 DNA is TGTGCCAGCAGCTTAGTGGGACAGGGGGGTCGTTACAATGAGCAGTTCTTC. Its translation is CASSLVGQGGRYNEQFF.

This rearrangement joins TRBV21-1 to TRBJ2-2; the table's D call of TRBD1 was not tested on the DNA. TRBV21-1 is a known pseudogene. The CDR3 is 15 residues long. CDR3: CASSKARQNTGELFF. CDR3 DNA sequence: TGTGCCAGCAGCAAAGCGCGACAGAACACCGGGGAGCTGTTTTTT.

DNA of the CDR3: TGTGCCAGCAGCGACCAGGGCCGCGGCTACGAGCAGTACTTC. This gives the protein CASSDQGRGYEQYF. The chain uses TRBV5-4 and TRBJ2-7, with D possibly matching TRBD1 (5 bases). Deletions cut 4 bases from V and 3 bases from J, with 14 bases between. The CDR3 has 14 residues. Germline-derived CDR1 and CDR2 are SGHNT and YYREEE (reference sequence).

This chain joins TRBV28 and TRBJ2-1, with D unclear. Germline V gene data show CDR1 as MDHEN and CDR2 as SYDVKM. V lost 6 bases to trimming and J lost 3 bases, with 3 bases between them. The CDR3 extends over 11 amino acids. The CDR3 loop is CASSGYNEQFF. The CDR3 nucleotides read TGTGCCAGCAGCGGCTACAATGAGCAGTTCTTC.

This clone was counted a single time. The V call is TRBV28, the J call TRBJ2-2; a weak D match, TRBD2 (6 bases). Looked up from germline, CDR1 is MDHEN and CDR2 is SYDVKM. The CDR3 extends over 18 amino acids. Trimming cost V 6 bases and J 6 bases, with 26 bases left between them. The CDR3 bases are TGTGCCAGCAGACCCCGCCTCCCCGGACTACATTGGGCCGGGGAGCTGTTTTTT. This sequence encodes CASRPRLPGLHWAGELFF.

The chain uses TRBV11-2 and TRBJ2-1, with 8 positions matching TRBD2. Germline loops: CDR1 SGHAT, CDR2 FQNNGV. The CDR3 sequence is 13 residues long. V shed 2 bases, J shed 10 bases, and the junction held 4 bases outside the gene matches. The CDR3 nucleotides are TGTGCCAGCAGCTTAATCGGGAGGGACGAGCAGTTCTTC. Encoded protein: CASSLIGRDEQFF.